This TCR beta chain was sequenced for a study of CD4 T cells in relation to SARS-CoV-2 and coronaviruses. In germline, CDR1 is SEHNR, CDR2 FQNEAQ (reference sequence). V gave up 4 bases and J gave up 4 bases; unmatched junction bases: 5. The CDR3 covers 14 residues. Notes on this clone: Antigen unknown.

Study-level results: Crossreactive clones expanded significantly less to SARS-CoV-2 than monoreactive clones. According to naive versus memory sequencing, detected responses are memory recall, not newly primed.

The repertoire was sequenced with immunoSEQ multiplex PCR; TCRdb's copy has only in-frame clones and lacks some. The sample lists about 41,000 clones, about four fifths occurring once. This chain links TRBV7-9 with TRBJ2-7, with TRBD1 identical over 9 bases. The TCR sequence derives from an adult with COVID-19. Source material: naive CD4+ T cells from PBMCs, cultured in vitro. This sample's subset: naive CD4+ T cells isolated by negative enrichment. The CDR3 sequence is CASSSGTGIYEQYF. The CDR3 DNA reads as TGTGCCAGCAGCTCCGGGACAGGGATATACGAGCAGTACTTC.